The TCR beta chain under discussion was sequenced for a study of T-cell memory formation after mild COVID-19. MiXCR, run by TCRdb on the 5' RACE reads, gives a single entry per CDR3 protein. The sample lists around 470,000 distinct CDR3 sequences; approximately 20% were seen once. The table lists this clonotype with a few counts. Antigen: not known. Broader study findings: Clones contracting over day 15 to 85 were CD4/CD8 balanced, with later expanders leaning CD4+. CM and EM subsets held most contracting CD4+ clones; EMRA held CD8+ ones. Within pre-infection memory, some responding clones were found, suggesting cross-reactive memory joined.

The CDR3 loop spans 13 amino acids. In germline, CDR1 is LNHDA, CDR2 SQIVND (reference sequence). V shed 8 bases, J shed 8 bases, and the junction held 9 bases outside the gene matches. J is TRBJ1-1 and V is TRBV19; 9 bases match TRBD1. What was sequenced was PBMCs or a T cell subset sorted from them (not recorded which). The sequence was obtained from an adult woman who had mild COVID-19 (a few samples of this study predate the infection). Cell type and time point are not known. Here the CDR3 DNA reads TGTGCCAGTCAGACACAGGGGGCGGCCGAAGCTTTCTTT. It codes for CASQTQGAAEAFF.